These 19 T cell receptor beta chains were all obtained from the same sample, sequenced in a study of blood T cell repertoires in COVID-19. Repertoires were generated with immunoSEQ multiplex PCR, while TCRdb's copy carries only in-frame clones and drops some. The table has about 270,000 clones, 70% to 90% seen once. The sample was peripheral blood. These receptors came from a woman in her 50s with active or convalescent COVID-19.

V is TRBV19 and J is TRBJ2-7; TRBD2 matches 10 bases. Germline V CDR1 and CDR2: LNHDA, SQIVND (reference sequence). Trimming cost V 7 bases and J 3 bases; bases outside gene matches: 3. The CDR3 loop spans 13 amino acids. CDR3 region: CASTASGSYEQYF. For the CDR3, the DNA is TGTGCCAGTACGGCTAGCGGGAGCTACGAGCAGTACTTC.

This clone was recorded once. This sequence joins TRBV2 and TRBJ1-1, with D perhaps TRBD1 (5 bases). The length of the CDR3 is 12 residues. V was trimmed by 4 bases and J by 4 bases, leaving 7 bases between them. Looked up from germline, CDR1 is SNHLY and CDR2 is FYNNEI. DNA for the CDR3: TGTGCCAGCAGTGCAAGGGGCACTGAAGCTTTCTTT. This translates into CASSARGTEAFF.

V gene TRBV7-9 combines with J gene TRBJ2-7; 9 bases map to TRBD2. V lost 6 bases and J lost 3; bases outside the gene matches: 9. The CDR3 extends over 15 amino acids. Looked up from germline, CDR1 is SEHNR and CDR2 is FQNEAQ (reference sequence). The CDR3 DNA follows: TGTGCCAGCAGTGGAGAGGGACTAGCCCTCTACGAGCAGTACTTC. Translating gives CASSGEGLALYEQYF.

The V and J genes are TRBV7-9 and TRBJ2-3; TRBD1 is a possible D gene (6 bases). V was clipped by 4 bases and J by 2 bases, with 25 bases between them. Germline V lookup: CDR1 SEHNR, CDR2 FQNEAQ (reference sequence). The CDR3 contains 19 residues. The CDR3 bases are TGTGCCAGCAGCTCAAGCTCCCCCGGGCAGGGGCTGAACACAGATACGCAGTATTTT. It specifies CASSSSSPGQGLNTDTQYF.

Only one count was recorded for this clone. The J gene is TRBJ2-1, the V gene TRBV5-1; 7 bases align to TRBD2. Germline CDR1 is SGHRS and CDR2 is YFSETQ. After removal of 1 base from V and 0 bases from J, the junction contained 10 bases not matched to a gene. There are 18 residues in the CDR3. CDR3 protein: CASSLNSGSLSSYNEQFF. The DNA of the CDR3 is TGCGCCAGCAGCTTGAATAGCGGGTCTCTTAGCTCCTACAATGAGCAGTTCTTC.

In DNA form, the CDR3 reads TGTGCCAGCAGCACCACAGGACCCTCTGGAAACACCATATATTTT. Protein sequence: CASSTTGPSGNTIYF. The V gene is TRBV6-5, the J gene TRBJ1-3, with D tentatively TRBD1 (5 bases). The V and J ends lost 6 bases and 0 bases respectively, with 12 bases between them. The CDR3 has 15 amino acids. Germline lookup yields CDR1 MNHEY and CDR2 SVGAGI.

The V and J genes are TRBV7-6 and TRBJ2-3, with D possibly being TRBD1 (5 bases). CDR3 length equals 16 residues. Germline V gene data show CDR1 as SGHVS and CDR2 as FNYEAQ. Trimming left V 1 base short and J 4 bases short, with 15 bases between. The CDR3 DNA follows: TGTGCCAGCAGCTTAGAGGCAGGGAAGATCGCAGATACGCAGTATTTT. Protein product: CASSLEAGKIADTQYF.

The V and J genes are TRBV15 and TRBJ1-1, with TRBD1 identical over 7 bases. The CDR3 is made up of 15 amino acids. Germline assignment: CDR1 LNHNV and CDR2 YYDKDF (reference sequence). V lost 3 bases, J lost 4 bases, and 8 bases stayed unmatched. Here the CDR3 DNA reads TGTGCCACCAGCAGGGCCACGACAGGGACCACTGAAGCTTTCTTT. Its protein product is CATSRATTGTTEAFF.

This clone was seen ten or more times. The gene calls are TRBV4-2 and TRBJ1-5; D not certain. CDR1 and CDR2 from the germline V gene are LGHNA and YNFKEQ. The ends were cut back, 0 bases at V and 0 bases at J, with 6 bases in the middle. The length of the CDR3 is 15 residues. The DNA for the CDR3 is TGTGCCAGCAGCCAAGATCGGGTTAGCAATCAGCCCCAGCATTTT. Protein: CASSQDRVSNQPQHF.

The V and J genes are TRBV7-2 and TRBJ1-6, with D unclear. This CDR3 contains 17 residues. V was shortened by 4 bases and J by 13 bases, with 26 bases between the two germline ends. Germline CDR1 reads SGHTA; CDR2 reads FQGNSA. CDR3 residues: CASSSSTGNLVGSPLHF. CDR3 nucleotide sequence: TGTGCCAGCAGCTCCTCGACGGGGAACTTAGTCGGTTCGCCCCTCCACTTT.

CDR3 DNA: TGTGCCATCAGTGATACAGGGTATGGCTACACCTTC. Its translation: CAISDTGYGYTF. The chain combines TRBV10-3 with TRBJ1-2; D is perhaps TRBD1 (6 bases). The germline V gene encodes CDR1 ENHRY and CDR2 SYGVKD. The V end was cut by 3 bases, the J end by 5 bases, with 7 bases between. The CDR3 extends over 12 amino acids.

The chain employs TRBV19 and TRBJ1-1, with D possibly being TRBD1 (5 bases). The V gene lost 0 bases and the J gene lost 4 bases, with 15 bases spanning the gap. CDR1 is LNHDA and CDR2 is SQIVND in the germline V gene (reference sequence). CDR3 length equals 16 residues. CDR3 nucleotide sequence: TGTGCCAGTAGTATAGATCGTCGAGGAGGGGTCACTGAAGCTTTCTTT. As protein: CASSIDRRGGVTEAFF.

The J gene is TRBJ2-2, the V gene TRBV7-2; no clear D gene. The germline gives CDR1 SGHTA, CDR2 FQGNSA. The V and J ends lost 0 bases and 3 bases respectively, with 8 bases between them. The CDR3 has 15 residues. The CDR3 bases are TGTGCCAGCAGCTTAGCCACTAAGTACACCGGGGAGCTGTTTTTT. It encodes CASSLATKYTGELFF.

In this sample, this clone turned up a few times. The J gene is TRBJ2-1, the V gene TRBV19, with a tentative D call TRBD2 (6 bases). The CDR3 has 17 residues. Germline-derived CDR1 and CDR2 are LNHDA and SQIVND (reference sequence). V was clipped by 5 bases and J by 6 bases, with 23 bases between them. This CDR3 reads CASSDPRGSGWSNEQFF. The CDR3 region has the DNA TGTGCCAGTAGTGACCCGAGGGGCAGCGGGTGGAGCAATGAGCAGTTCTTC.

In DNA, the CDR3 is TGTGCCAGCAGCCACGGACCAGGGGGAAACACCATATATTTT. This sequence encodes CASSHGPGGNTIYF. V is TRBV16 and J is TRBJ1-3, with D possibly matching TRBD1 (5 bases). Germline lookup yields CDR1 KGHSY and CDR2 FQNENV. Trimming removed 3 bases at V and 4 bases at J, with 10 bases between. The CDR3 length is 14 residues. The full variable domain, with the rest looked up from reference TRBV16 and TRBJ1-3, is GEEVAQTPKHLVRGEGQKAKLYCAPIKGHSYVFWYQQVLKNEFKFLISFQNENVFDETGMPKERFSAKCLPNSPCSLEIQATKLEDSAVYFCASSHGPGGNTIYFGEGSWLTVV.

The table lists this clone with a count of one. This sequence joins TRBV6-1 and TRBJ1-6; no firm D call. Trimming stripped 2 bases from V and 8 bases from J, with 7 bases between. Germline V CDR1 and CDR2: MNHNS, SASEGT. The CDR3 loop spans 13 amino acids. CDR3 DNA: TGTGCCAGCAGTGAAACCGCAGATTCACCCCTCCACTTT. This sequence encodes CASSETADSPLHF.

The CDR3 loop reads CASSLDGQATYEQYF. CDR3 sequence (DNA): TGTGCCAGCAGCTTAGACGGACAGGCCACCTACGAGCAGTACTTC. The chain is built from TRBV11-3 and TRBJ2-7; TRBD1 matches 7 bases. The germline gives CDR1 SGHNT, CDR2 YENEEA. Unmatched junction bases numbered 4, after V lost 0 bases and J lost 2 bases. This CDR3 is 15 amino acids long.

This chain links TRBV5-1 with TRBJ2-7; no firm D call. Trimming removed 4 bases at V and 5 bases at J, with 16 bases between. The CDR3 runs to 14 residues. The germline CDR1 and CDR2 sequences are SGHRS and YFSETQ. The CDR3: CASSPRTDIDEQYF. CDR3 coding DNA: TGCGCCAGCAGCCCCCGAACAGACATCGACGAGCAGTACTTC.

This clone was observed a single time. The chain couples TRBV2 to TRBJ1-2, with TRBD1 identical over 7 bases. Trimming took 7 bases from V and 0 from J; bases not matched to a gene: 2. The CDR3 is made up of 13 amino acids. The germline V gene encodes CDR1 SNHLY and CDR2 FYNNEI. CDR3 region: CASTTGANYGYTF. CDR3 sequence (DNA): TGTGCCAGCACAACAGGGGCTAACTATGGCTACACCTTC.